These 21 T cell receptor beta chains originate from one sample sequenced in a study of response to subunit inactivated influenza vaccine. From the RT-PCR reads, TCRdb called clonotypes with MiXCR, one entry per CDR3 protein. Counted here are approximately 700,000 distinct CDR3 sequences, 14% occurring once; the ten biggest clones make up less than 7%. Source: PBMCs from blood, taken less than 15 days before vaccination. The receptor set was obtained from a man aged 50-59 years who received an inactivated influenza vaccine.

This clonotype was seen ten or more times. The J gene is TRBJ2-1, the V gene TRBV29-1, with TRBD1 identical over 8 bases. The CDR3 is made up of 13 amino acids. Trimming at V came to 6 bases and at J to 8 bases, leaving 9 bases not matched to a gene. CDR1 and CDR2 (germline): SQVTM, ANQGSEA. The CDR3 DNA reads TGCAGCGTCCCCGTGCAGGGGGCATATGAGCAGTTCTTC. The encoded protein is CSVPVQGAYEQFF.

Comments on this clonotype: Germline is not matched at one junction end, which may reflect a read error. The chain carries TRBV29-1 and TRBJ2-2; 14 bases align to TRBD2. CDR3 length: 16 residues. The germline gives CDR1 SQVTM, CDR2 ANQGSEA. The CDR3 coding sequence is TGCAGCGTTGAGGGGGGACTAGCGGGAGCAACCGCGGAGCTGTTTTTT. It is translated as CSVEGGLAGATAELFF.

V and J are TRBV5-1 and TRBJ2-7; D is ambiguous. The CDR3 contains 14 residues. Trimming took off 3 bases at V and 7 bases at J, with 17 bases between the two ends. Germline CDR1 SGHRS, CDR2 YFSETQ. The CDR3 reads CASSSPPRRWEQYF. The CDR3 region has the DNA TGCGCCAGCAGCTCCCCACCGCGACGTTGGGAGCAGTACTTC.

This clonotype was detected many times. The chain has TRBV6-5 and TRBJ2-1; D ambiguous. This CDR3 has 17 amino acids. CDR1 and CDR2 from the germline V gene are MNHEY and SVGAGI. Deletions cut 0 bases from V and 0 bases from J, with 12 bases between. DNA of the CDR3: TGTGCCAGCAGTTACTCGATATCTAACCCCTCCTACAATGAGCAGTTCTTC. Translation: CASSYSISNPSYNEQFF.

This chain uses TRBV4-3 with TRBJ2-7; possibly TRBD1 for D (5 bases). Deletions cut 4 bases from V and 2 bases from J, with 12 bases between. Germline-derived CDR1 and CDR2 are LGHNA and YSLEER. The CDR3 consists of 14 residues. The CDR3 protein is CASSPPGHPYEQYF. For the CDR3, the DNA is TGCGCCAGCAGCCCCCCTGGACACCCCTACGAGCAGTACTTC.

The V gene is TRBV28, the J gene TRBJ2-3, with D unclear. Germline V lookup: CDR1 MDHEN, CDR2 SYDVKM. V was trimmed by 5 bases and J by 0 bases, leaving 15 bases between them. The CDR3 extends over 16 amino acids. The CDR3 loop reads CASSTDTELSTDTQYF. The CDR3 region has the DNA TGTGCCAGCAGTACCGATACCGAGCTCAGCACAGATACGCAGTATTTT.

The table lists this clonotype with a few counts. The chain links TRBV7-2 to TRBJ2-3, with TRBD1 identical over 7 bases. Germline V gives CDR1 SGHTA, CDR2 FQGNSA. The V and J ends lost 5 bases and 2 bases, in that order; junction bases with no gene match: 4. This CDR3 has 14 residues. The CDR3 spells CASSEDRNTDTQYF. In DNA, the CDR3 is TGTGCCAGCAGCGAGGACAGGAACACAGATACGCAGTATTTT.

There are many counts of this clonotype. This chain joins TRBV7-9 and TRBJ2-1; 11 nucleotides match TRBD2. The CDR3 contains 16 residues. The ends lost 5 bases at V and 3 bases at J; junction bases unmatched: 6. CDR1 SEHNR and CDR2 FQNEAQ come from the germline V gene (reference sequence). The CDR3 coding sequence is TGTGCCAGCAGCAGCAGACTAGCGGGGCTCTACAATGAGCAGTTCTTC. Its translation: CASSSRLAGLYNEQFF.

The genes are TRBV4-1 and TRBJ2-1, with 10 bases aligning to TRBD1. The germline V gene has CDR1 MGHRA and CDR2 YSYEKL. The CDR3 consists of 17 residues. V lost 0 bases, J lost 4 bases, and 6 bases stayed unmatched. CDR3 in amino acids: CASSQEPDRGPYNEQFF. DNA for the CDR3: TGCGCCAGCAGCCAAGAGCCCGACAGGGGGCCGTACAATGAGCAGTTCTTC.

This sequence joins TRBV7-9 and TRBJ2-7; no firm D call. Germline V lookup: CDR1 SEHNR, CDR2 FQNEAQ (reference sequence). V was trimmed by 2 bases and J by 4 bases, leaving 6 bases between them. CDR3 length: 12 amino acids. CDR3: CASSLPFYEQYF. The CDR3 DNA sequence: TGTGCCAGCAGCTTACCATTTTACGAGCAGTACTTC. The whole variable domain, filled in from reference TRBV7-9 and TRBJ2-7, reads DTGVSQNPRHKITKRGQNVTFRCDPISEHNRLYWYRQTLGQGPEFLTYFQNEAQLEKSRLLSDRFSAERPKGSFSTLEIQRTEQGDSAMYLCASSLPFYEQYFGPGTRLTVT.

Only a few counts were recorded for this clonotype. This chain joins TRBV14 and TRBJ2-5; D is unresolved. V was trimmed by 0 bases and J by 10 bases, leaving 9 bases between them. The CDR3 contains 12 residues. Per the germline V gene, CDR1 is SGHDN and CDR2 is FVKESK. CDR3 protein: CASSQEAEDQYF. In nucleotides, the CDR3 is TGTGCCAGCAGCCAAGAAGCAGAGGACCAGTACTTC.

The rearrangement uses TRBV6-1 and TRBJ1-6; TRBD1 aligns across 7 bases. V dropped 6 bases and J dropped 10; count of bases not matched to a gene: 15. The V gene's germline CDR1 is MNHNS and CDR2 SASEGT. The CDR3 totals 16 residues. CDR3: CASRPAAGQRGSPLHF. The CDR3 DNA is TGTGCCAGCAGGCCCGCCGCGGGACAGAGGGGCTCACCCCTCCACTTT.

The rearrangement joins TRBV5-1 to TRBJ2-5; D assignment may be TRBD1 or TRBD2 (5 bases each). V lost 3 bases to trimming and J lost 1 base, with 10 bases between them. This CDR3 is built from 14 residues. Germline-derived CDR1 and CDR2 are SGHRS and YFSETQ. This chain's CDR3 is CASSWGRTQETQYF. In DNA form, the CDR3 reads TGCGCCAGCAGCTGGGGACGGACCCAAGAGACCCAGTACTTC. Using reference TRBV5-1 and TRBJ2-5 for the parts outside the CDR3, the full variable domain is KAGVTQTPRYLIKTRGQQVTLSCSPISGHRSVSWYQQTPGQGLQFLFEYFSETQRNKGNFPGRFSGRQFSNSRSEMNVSTLELGDSALYLCASSWGRTQETQYFGPGTRLLVL.

The chain is built from TRBV28 and TRBJ2-6, with 10 bases lining up with TRBD1. V was pared by 5 bases and J by 3 bases, with 4 bases of the junction left unmatched. The CDR3 consists of 16 residues. Looked up from germline, CDR1 is MDHEN and CDR2 is SYDVKM. The CDR3 region has the DNA TGTGCCAGCAGTCGACAGGGGGCATATGGGGCCAACGTCCTGACTTTC. Amino acid sequence: CASSRQGAYGANVLTF.

The chain employs TRBV15 and TRBJ2-3; possibly TRBD1 for D (6 bases). Germline values: CDR1 LNHNV, CDR2 YYDKDF (reference sequence). The V end lost 4 bases, the J end lost 2 bases, and 10 bases lay between the germline ends. The CDR3 covers 14 residues. The CDR3: CATSNRVITDTQYF. CDR3 sequence (DNA): TGTGCCACCAGCAACAGGGTAATCACAGATACGCAGTATTTT.

This clonotype was recorded a few times. The J gene is TRBJ2-1, the V gene TRBV28; D unresolved. The V gene's germline CDR1 is MDHEN and CDR2 SYDVKM. The ends were cut back, 4 bases at V and 7 bases at J, with 14 bases in the middle. The length of the CDR3 is 14 residues. The CDR3 spells CASSSLPFGNEQFF. The CDR3 DNA is TGTGCCAGCAGTTCACTACCTTTCGGGAATGAGCAGTTCTTC.

The table lists this clonotype with a few counts. V and J are TRBV20-1 and TRBJ1-5, with D possibly TRBD1 on 5 matching bases. In germline, CDR1 is DFQATT, CDR2 SNEGSKA (reference sequence). The length of the CDR3 is 13 residues. V lost 3 bases to trimming and J lost 7 bases, with 13 bases between them. CDR3 in DNA: TGCAGTGCTAGTCGGACCCCAGGGCAGCCCCAGCATTTT. Protein: CSASRTPGQPQHF.

This clonotype was counted ten times or more. The chain carries TRBV7-2 and TRBJ2-7; D unresolved. The V and J ends lost 5 bases and 3 bases respectively, with 17 bases between them. The CDR3 extends over 15 amino acids. Germline CDR1 and CDR2: SGHTA and FQGNSA. CDR3: CASSTSRGSGYEQYF. CDR3 in DNA: TGTGCCAGCAGCACATCCCGTGGCAGTGGCTACGAGCAGTACTTC.

This clonotype was detected a few times. The V and J genes are TRBV12-3 or TRBV12-4 and TRBJ1-6; no definite D call. Trimming took 6 bases from V and 2 from J, leaving 17 bases between them. The CDR3 extends over 17 amino acids. CDR3 nucleotide sequence: TGTGCCAGCAGCGCTTCGGGCGGGCGTGCCTATAATTCACCCCTCCACTTT. Protein: CASSASGGRAYNSPLHF.

The genes are TRBV7-2 and TRBJ2-7; 8 nucleotides align to TRBD2. The CDR3 runs to 15 residues. Germline V gene data show CDR1 as SGHTA and CDR2 as FQGNSA. V dropped 2 bases and J dropped 0; count of bases not matched to a gene: 3. The CDR3, as DNA: TGTGCCAGCAGCTTACTCAGCGGGAGCTCCTACGAGCAGTACTTC. Its translation is CASSLLSGSSYEQYF.

This clonotype was recorded a few times. The chain couples TRBV4-1 to TRBJ2-2, with 10 bases aligning to TRBD2. V dropped 3 bases and J dropped 6; count of bases not matched to a gene: 7. Germline CDR1 MGHRA, CDR2 YSYEKL. The CDR3 contains 16 residues. The CDR3 DNA follows: TGCGCCAGCAGCCACGCAGCGGGGGGGCCTCCCGGGGAGCTGTTTTTT. It encodes CASSHAAGGPPGELFF.